These T cell receptor beta chains were read from a single sample in a study of cytotoxic CD8 clonotypes in ibrutinib-treated CLL. TCRdb's copy holds only in-frame clones and misses some; the assay was immunoSEQ multiplex PCR. The repertoire holds over 150,000 clones, with around 72% as singletons. Specimen: PBMCs, collected after 24 months of ibrutinib treatment. Receptors originate from a human donor with chronic lymphocytic leukemia. Each CDR3 is given with its conserved first and last residue. A D gene is named only where the DNA matches it firmly. Clone size is shown for a subset of rows, as once, few, many or a class of expanded clone.

>TRBV7-6|NA|NA|TRBJ2-7
CASSLADRYEQYF
TGTGCCAGCAGCTTAGCGGACCGCTACGAGCAGTACTTC
>TRBV6-6|few|NA|TRBJ2-1
CASSYQDEQFF
TGTGCCAGCAGTTACCAGGATGAGCAGTTCTTC
>TRBV6-5|NA|TRBD1|TRBJ2-7
CASSRTGGGEQYF
TGTGCCAGCAGCCGGACAGGGGGCGGCGAGCAGTACTTC
>TRBV4-3|NA|TRBD1|TRBJ2-7
CASSQEAFGQGYEQYF
TGCGCCAGCAGCCAAGAAGCATTCGGACAGGGCTACGAGCAGTACTTC
>TRBV30|NA|TRBD1|TRBJ2-7
CAWSRDRDYEQYF
TGTGCCTGGAGTAGGGACAGAGACTACGAGCAGTACTTC
>TRBV4-1|NA|NA|TRBJ2-7
CASSHLGGYEQYF
TGCGCCAGCAGCCATCTAGGGGGATACGAGCAGTACTTC
>TRBV19|few|NA|TRBJ1-2
CASSIQDSQEYGYTF
TGTGCCAGTAGTATACAGGACAGCCAAGAGTATGGCTACACCTTC
>TRBV5-1|NA|NA|TRBJ2-6
CASSLEASPGANVLTF
TGCGCCAGCAGCTTGGAAGCCAGCCCTGGGGCCAACGTCCTGACTTTC
>TRBV20-1|NA|NA|TRBJ2-7
CSARHYEQYF
TGCAGTGCCAGGCACTACGAGCAGTACTTC
>TRBV7-9|once|NA|TRBJ2-3
CASSLEVDTQYF
TGTGCCAGCAGCTTAGAGGTGGATACGCAGTATTTT
>TRBV11-3|NA|NA|TRBJ2-7
CASSLNSYEQYF
TGTGCCAGCAGCCTAAACTCCTACGAGCAGTACTTC
>TRBV9|NA|NA|TRBJ2-5
CASSPRGAEGETQYF
TGTGCCAGCAGCCCCAGGGGCGCCGAGGGGGAGACCCAGTACTTC
>TRBV28|NA|NA|TRBJ2-5
CASSLNLGEETQYF
TGTGCCAGTTCTTTGAATTTAGGGGAAGAGACCCAGTACTTC
>TRBV5-8|NA|NA|TRBJ1-1
CASSPGIRANTEAFF
TGTGCCAGCAGCCCCGGGATTAGGGCAAACACTGAAGCTTTCTTT
>TRBV29-1|NA|TRBD2|TRBJ2-2
CSVVKREATGELFF
TGCAGCGTTGTGAAGCGGGAAGCGACCGGGGAGCTGTTTTTT
>TRBV6-5|NA|NA|TRBJ2-5
CASSFFQVDQETQYF
TGTGCCAGCAGTTTTTTCCAGGTTGACCAAGAGACCCAGTACTTC
>TRBV29-1|NA|TRBD1|TRBJ2-7
CSVESTGGSEQYF
TGCAGCGTTGAATCCACAGGGGGCAGCGAGCAGTACTTC
>TRBV27|NA|NA|TRBJ2-2
CASSRSGWANTGELFF
TGTGCCAGCAGCCGATCGGGTTGGGCGAACACCGGGGAGCTGTTTTTT
>TRBV6-5|NA|NA|TRBJ1-2
CAVAGRGAQRGYTF
TGTGCCGTTGCCGGTCGGGGGGCCCAGCGGGGCTACACCTTC
>TRBV11-2|NA|NA|TRBJ2-5
CASRSQETQYF
TGTGCCAGCAGGTCCCAAGAGACCCAGTACTTC
>TRBV30|NA|NA|TRBJ1-5
CAWSVNGAPSNQPQHF
TGTGCCTGGAGTGTTAATGGGGCCCCTAGCAATCAGCCCCAGCATTTT
>TRBV7-6|NA|NA|TRBJ2-7
CASSLGFRSYEQYF
TGTGCCAGCAGCTTAGGGTTCAGGTCCTACGAGCAGTACTTC
>TRBV9|few|TRBD2|TRBJ2-7
CASRGGLAGAGEQYF
TGTGCCAGCAGGGGAGGACTAGCGGGAGCTGGAGAGCAGTACTTC
>TRBV7-9|few|NA|TRBJ1-2
CASSLPAGGGYGYTF
TGTGCCAGCAGCCTCCCGGCTGGCGGGGGCTATGGCTACACCTTC
>TRBV6-5|NA|NA|TRBJ2-7
CASSYPVTYEQYF
TGTGCCAGCAGTTACCCGGTAACCTACGAGCAGTACTTC
>TRBV7-7|NA|NA|TRBJ2-5
CASSLGWRGTQETQYF
TGTGCTAGCAGCTTAGGGTGGCGAGGCACCCAAGAGACCCAGTACTTC
>TRBV4-3|once|NA|TRBJ1-3
CASSQDLRSSGNTIYF
TGCGCCAGCAGCCAAGATTTGAGGAGCTCTGGAAACACCATATATTTT
>TRBV28|NA|NA|TRBJ1-6
CASSAFALLSSYNSPLHF
TGTGCCAGCAGTGCCTTTGCCCTCTTGAGCTCCTATAATTCACCCCTCCACTTT
>TRBV15|NA|NA|TRBJ2-1
CATRPPSLGYNEQFF
TGTGCCACCCGACCCCCCTCACTAGGGTACAATGAGCAGTTCTTC
>TRBV6-5|NA|NA|TRBJ2-2
CASSLSSGTGELFF
TGTGCCAGCAGTCTCAGTAGCGGCACCGGGGAGCTGTTTTTT
>TRBV7-8|once|NA|TRBJ2-7
CASSLSGVYEQYF
TGTGCCAGCAGCTTATCCGGAGTCTACGAGCAGTACTTC
>TRBV6-5|NA|TRBD2|TRBJ2-1
CASSYYGLALDEQFF
TGTGCCAGCAGTTACTACGGACTAGCGCTAGATGAGCAGTTCTTC
>TRBV7-2|NA|NA|TRBJ1-3
CASSLSFGSPGNTIYF
TGTGCCAGCAGCTTATCCTTTGGGTCCCCTGGAAACACCATATATTTT
>TRBV20-1|few|NA|TRBJ1-1
CSAESGTEAFF
TGCAGTGCAGAGTCAGGGACTGAAGCTTTCTTT
>TRBV4-1|NA|NA|TRBJ2-1
CASSPSNFLGGSSEQFF
TGCGCCAGCAGCCCAAGTAATTTTTTAGGCGGGTCGAGTGAGCAGTTCTTC
>TRBV7-2|NA|TRBD2|TRBJ2-7
CASSLTSGGYEQYF
TGTGCCAGCAGCCTGACTAGCGGGGGATACGAGCAGTACTTC
>TRBV23-1|NA|NA|TRBJ2-7
CASSQSIIGQPKSSYEQYF
TGCGCCAGCAGTCAATCGATAATCGGACAGCCGAAGAGCTCCTACGAGCAGTACTTC
>TRBV2|NA|NA|TRBJ2-2
CASTTKRELFF
TGTGCCAGCACGACAAAGCGGGAGCTGTTTTTT
>TRBV14|few|NA|TRBJ2-3
CASSRAGAADTQYF
TGTGCCAGCAGCCGGGCAGGGGCAGCAGATACGCAGTATTTT
>TRBV7-2|few|NA|TRBJ1-5
CASSFPPGPQHF
TGTGCCAGCAGCTTTCCTCCTGGGCCCCAGCATTTT
>TRBV2|NA|NA|TRBJ2-7
CASTGDSYEQYF
TGTGCCAGCACAGGGGACTCCTACGAGCAGTACTTC
>TRBV6-6|NA|TRBD2|TRBJ2-7
CASSSGPGGSYEQYF
TGTGCCAGCAGTTCCGGCCCGGGGGGCTCCTACGAGCAGTACTTC